A selection of T cell receptor beta chains follows, all from one sample in a study of T cell repertoires in cytomegalovirus infection. Using its own MiXCR run on the reads, TCRdb lists one record per CDR3 protein. The sample has some 700,000 distinct CDR3 sequences; about 40% are singletons. The specimen sequenced was PBMCs. The receptors originated from a human donor in good health (CMV status not recorded). Some clones in this sample may be carry-over from other donors' samples. Both conserved end residues are part of each CDR3. Fields, in order: J gene, V gene, CDR3 protein.

j_call: TRBJ1-2; v_call: TRBV10-3; cdr3_aa: CAISDFLGRGQRGYTF
j_call: TRBJ1-1; v_call: TRBV12-3/TRBV12-4; cdr3_aa: CASSFASGEAFF
j_call: TRBJ2-1; v_call: TRBV7-6; cdr3_aa: CASSLMMAGLNYNEQFF
j_call: TRBJ2-1; v_call: TRBV7-2; cdr3_aa: CASSLASGTSGGVAYNEQFF
j_call: TRBJ2-5; v_call: TRBV12-3/TRBV12-4; cdr3_aa: CASSSQPEGETQYF
j_call: TRBJ1-2; v_call: TRBV28; cdr3_aa: CASSLGAGHRGYTF
j_call: TRBJ2-3; v_call: TRBV23-1; cdr3_aa: CASRDSGRPSTDTKYF
j_call: TRBJ1-2; v_call: TRBV4-2; cdr3_aa: CASSPQGPGGGYTF
j_call: TRBJ2-1; v_call: TRBV19; cdr3_aa: CASSRGQLDEQFF
j_call: TRBJ2-5; v_call: TRBV7-9; cdr3_aa: CASSLDNRETQYF
j_call: TRBJ1-6; v_call: TRBV27; cdr3_aa: CASSLSDRFNSPLHF
j_call: TRBJ2-5; v_call: TRBV4-2; cdr3_aa: CARSQDRGGQETKYF
j_call: TRBJ2-2; v_call: TRBV20-1; cdr3_aa: CSAKVTPRGTGELFF
j_call: TRBJ2-2; v_call: TRBV6-1; cdr3_aa: CASSRTGKGANTGELFF
j_call: TRBJ2-7; v_call: TRBV6-1; cdr3_aa: CAIREQDDKQYF
j_call: TRBJ2-7; v_call: TRBV5-1; cdr3_aa: CASSRAPPGQYYYEQYF
j_call: TRBJ2-7; v_call: TRBV5-6; cdr3_aa: CASSPSGGGPLLYEQYF
j_call: TRBJ2-3; v_call: TRBV7-6; cdr3_aa: CASSLRVPSGSADTQYF
j_call: TRBJ2-7; v_call: TRBV20-1; cdr3_aa: CSARFIGLYEQYF
j_call: TRBJ1-4; v_call: TRBV5-6; cdr3_aa: CASSLGRDANEKLFF
j_call: TRBJ2-1; v_call: TRBV7-3; cdr3_aa: CASSMYRGLAYNEQFF
j_call: TRBJ1-6; v_call: TRBV5-3; cdr3_aa: CASSLRGGNGINSPLHF
j_call: TRBJ2-5; v_call: TRBV7-6; cdr3_aa: CASSSGTSGTKETQYF
j_call: TRBJ1-2; v_call: TRBV7-6; cdr3_aa: CASSLFVAGVYGYTF
j_call: TRBJ1-5; v_call: TRBV24-1; cdr3_aa: CATSERGAGNQPQHF
j_call: TRBJ1-4; v_call: TRBV7-9; cdr3_aa: CASSLARGQGVEKLFF
j_call: TRBJ1-1; v_call: TRBV28; cdr3_aa: CASSPSSGVTEAFF
j_call: TRBJ2-3; v_call: TRBV6-6; cdr3_aa: CASSYSLAVGGDTDTQYF
j_call: TRBJ2-7; v_call: TRBV20-1; cdr3_aa: CSAPRLDRYEQYF
j_call: TRBJ2-7; v_call: TRBV11-2; cdr3_aa: CASSLVPGSAGSYEQYF
j_call: TRBJ1-2; v_call: TRBV19; cdr3_aa: CASMSNYGYTF
j_call: TRBJ2-7; v_call: TRBV28; cdr3_aa: CASRTPGRHGKEQYF
j_call: TRBJ2-6; v_call: TRBV12-3/TRBV12-4; cdr3_aa: CASSLPGAGANVLTF
j_call: TRBJ1-2; v_call: TRBV4-1; cdr3_aa: CASSQSWGGGSVGYTF
j_call: TRBJ2-5; v_call: TRBV7-6; cdr3_aa: CASSLRRGGVETQYF
j_call: TRBJ2-5; v_call: TRBV7-3; cdr3_aa: CASSPGGGGETQYF